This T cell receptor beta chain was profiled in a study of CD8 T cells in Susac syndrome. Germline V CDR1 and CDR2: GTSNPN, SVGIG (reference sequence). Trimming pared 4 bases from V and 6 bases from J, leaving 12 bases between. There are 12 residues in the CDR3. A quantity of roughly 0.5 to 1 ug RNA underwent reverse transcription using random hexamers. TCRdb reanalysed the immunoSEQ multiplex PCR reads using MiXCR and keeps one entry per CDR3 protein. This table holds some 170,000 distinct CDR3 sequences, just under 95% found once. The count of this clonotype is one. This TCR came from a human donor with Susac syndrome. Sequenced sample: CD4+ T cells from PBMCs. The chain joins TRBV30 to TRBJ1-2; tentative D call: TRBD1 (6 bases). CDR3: CAWTTTGHGYTF. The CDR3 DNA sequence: TGTGCCTGGACCACTACAGGGCATGGCTACACCTTC.